Listed here are 28 T cell receptor beta chains from one sample, sequenced in a study of regulatory T cells in long-lasting Graves disease. Construction of the TCR beta libraries employed iRepertoire HTBI primers in conjunction with Arm-PCR of CDR3 regions. TCRdb used MiXCR to reprocess the multiplex PCR reads, holding one entry per CDR3 protein. The sample has roughly 400,000 distinct CDR3 sequences; roughly 20% are singletons. Time point specified: persistent/refractory GD, antithyroid drugs over 5 years with positive TRAb. RNA extracted from PBMCs served as the sequencing template. The input for sequencing was peripheral blood mononuclear cells (PBMCs), taken when the disease was refractory, from a patient treated with antithyroid drugs. Receptor source: a female donor with Graves disease.

A few counts support this clonotype. This chain links TRBV20-1 with TRBJ1-5; D remains unclear. The CDR3 runs to 14 residues. Germline values: CDR1 DFQATT, CDR2 SNEGSKA (reference sequence). Trimming shortened V by 5 bases and J by 0 bases, and 11 bases separated the two germline ends. CDR3: CSASTIYSNQPQHF. The CDR3 DNA reads TGCAGTGCTTCCACAATCTATAGCAATCAGCCCCAGCATTTT.

This clonotype was recorded a few times. CDR3 bases: TGTGCCAGCAAAACAGGGGGCCGGGAGCAGTACTTC. Amino acid sequence: CASKTGGREQYF. The genes are TRBV6-1 and TRBJ2-7; 9 bases fit TRBD1. Germline lookup yields CDR1 MNHNS and CDR2 SASEGT. This CDR3 comprises 12 residues. V lost 7 bases, J lost 7 bases, and 5 bases stayed unmatched.

This clonotype came up a few times. The chain uses TRBV6-1 and TRBJ2-7; D is ambiguous. The CDR3 totals 13 residues. Germline lookup yields CDR1 MNHNS and CDR2 SASEGT. Trimming pared 6 bases from V and 5 bases from J, leaving 14 bases between. The CDR3 DNA reads as TGTGCCAGCAGCCTTAGTAGGATCCACGAGCAGTACTTC. Translation gives CASSLSRIHEQYF.

The CDR3 DNA reads as TGTGCCAGCAGCTTAGATAGCGGGTTTGCAGATACGCAGTATTTT. It is translated as CASSLDSGFADTQYF. The V and J genes are TRBV11-2 and TRBJ2-3; TRBD2 aligns across 7 bases. The germline CDR1 and CDR2 sequences are SGHAT and FQNNGV. This CDR3 is built from 15 residues. Trimming cost V 0 bases and J 4 bases; bases outside gene matches: 4.

The V call is TRBV15, the J call TRBJ1-6; the match to TRBD1 covers 8 bases. CDR3 size: 16 residues. Trimming at V came to 0 bases and at J to 7 bases, leaving 5 bases not matched to a gene. The germline gives CDR1 LNHNV, CDR2 YYDKDF (reference sequence). The CDR3 coding sequence is TGTGCCACCAGCAGAGATGCAGGACAGGGAAATTCACCCCTCCACTTT. It codes for CATSRDAGQGNSPLHF.

This clonotype was counted only a few times. V is TRBV6-1 and J is TRBJ2-7, with 8 bases aligning to TRBD1. CDR3 length: 14 amino acids. Germline V gene lookup returns CDR1 MNHNS and CDR2 SASEGT. After removal of 5 bases from V and 5 bases from J, the junction contained 8 bases not matched to a gene. This chain's CDR3 is CASSKDRVLDEQYF. In DNA, the CDR3 is TGTGCCAGCAGTAAGGACAGGGTATTGGACGAGCAGTACTTC.

This clonotype was observed at least ten times. The chain recombines TRBV10-3 with TRBJ2-5; D gene ambiguous. The CDR3 is 12 amino acids. CDR1 and CDR2 (germline): ENHRY, SYGVKD. Trimming removed 4 bases at V and 4 bases at J, with 7 bases between. The DNA of the CDR3 is TGTGCCATCAGTGGGACGTCAGAGACCCAGTACTTC. It translates to CAISGTSETQYF.

V and J are TRBV12-3 or TRBV12-4 and TRBJ2-7; D is ambiguous. The V gene lost 6 bases and the J gene lost 3 bases, with 18 bases spanning the gap. The CDR3 has 15 residues. The CDR3 sequence is CASSRTEGPHYEQYF. The CDR3 DNA sequence: TGTGCCAGCAGCCGAACCGAAGGACCACACTACGAGCAGTACTTC.

This clonotype was counted many times. The J gene is TRBJ1-1, the V gene TRBV12-3 or TRBV12-4, with a tentative D call TRBD1 (5 bases). Trimming took off 6 bases at V and 3 bases at J, with 11 bases between the two ends. The CDR3 is made up of 13 amino acids. The CDR3: CASRGPRDTEAFF. The CDR3 bases are TGTGCCAGCAGGGGGCCGCGGGACACTGAAGCTTTCTTT.

This clonotype was counted at least ten times. J is TRBJ1-5 and V is TRBV12-3 or TRBV12-4, with 10 positions matching TRBD1. This CDR3 has 16 amino acids. The J segment lost 7 bases and the V segment lost 6 bases, leaving 12 bases of the junction unmatched. The DNA for the CDR3 is TGTGCCAGCAGAGAGACGGGACAGGGGACAAGACAGCCCCAGCATTTT. It yields the protein CASRETGQGTRQPQHF.

The chain uses TRBV7-3 and TRBJ2-7; tentative D call: TRBD2 (5 bases). From germline, CDR1 is SGHTA and CDR2 FQGTGA. With 5 bases removed from V and 6 bases from J, the gap between germline ends came to 14 bases. CDR3 length: 13 residues. CDR3 nucleotide sequence: TGTGCCAGCAGCCACCTGGGAGATGGCGAGCAGTACTTC. Residues: CASSHLGDGEQYF.

This clonotype has a handful of counts. V gene TRBV2 combines with J gene TRBJ2-2, with 9 bases identical to TRBD1. The CDR3 loop spans 17 amino acids. The ends lost 5 bases at V and 1 base at J; junction bases unmatched: 8. Germline CDR1 is SNHLY and CDR2 is FYNNEI. CDR3 bases: TGTGCCAGCAGTTACGACCCGGGACAGGGGAACACCGGGGAGCTGTTTTTT. Its protein product is CASSYDPGQGNTGELFF.

This clonotype was seen at least ten times. This chain joins TRBV6-4 and TRBJ1-6; D perhaps matches TRBD1 (5 bases). The length of the CDR3 is 16 residues. Looked up from germline, CDR1 is MRHNA and CDR2 is SNTAGT. Trimming pared 6 bases from V and 0 bases from J, leaving 12 bases between. CDR3: CASRIRGTSYNSPLHF. The CDR3 DNA is TGTGCCAGCAGGATACGCGGGACCTCCTATAATTCACCCCTCCACTTT.

The chain combines TRBV15 with TRBJ1-1; possibly TRBD1 for D (5 bases). The CDR3 has 14 residues. CDR1 is LNHNV, CDR2 YYDKDF, per germline (reference sequence). V gave up 5 bases and J gave up 6 bases, with 16 bases separating them. The CDR3 coding sequence is TGTGCCACCAGCCAGATACAGGCGTCGGCTGAAGCTTTCTTT. Amino acid sequence: CATSQIQASAEAFF.

There are many counts of this clonotype. The V gene is TRBV28, the J gene TRBJ2-7; D remains ambiguous. V was shortened by 3 bases and J by 6 bases, with 12 bases between the two germline ends. Germline V gene data show CDR1 as MDHEN and CDR2 as SYDVKM. The length of the CDR3 is 13 residues. The CDR3 sequence: CASSLSTLGEQYF. CDR3 DNA sequence: TGTGCCAGCAGTTTGAGTACATTGGGCGAGCAGTACTTC.

This clonotype came up many times. V usage is TRBV15 and J usage is TRBJ2-5, with D possibly TRBD1 on 6 matching bases. V was shortened by 3 bases and J by 4 bases, with 15 bases between the two germline ends. From germline, CDR1 is LNHNV and CDR2 YYDKDF (reference sequence). The CDR3 has 15 amino acids. CDR3 sequence reads: CATSRDRQAPETQYF. For the CDR3, the DNA is TGTGCCACCAGCAGGGACCGACAGGCCCCAGAGACCCAGTACTTC.

This clonotype has ten or more counts. This chain connects TRBV7-2 to TRBJ1-6; 8 bases map to TRBD1. The CDR3 is made up of 16 amino acids. Germline V CDR1 and CDR2: SGHTA, FQGNSA. The ends lost 1 base at V and 9 bases at J; junction bases unmatched: 8. The DNA for the CDR3 is TGTGCCAGCAGCTTAGACGCAGGGGGCCTCTCTTCACCCCTCCACTTT. Translating it yields CASSLDAGGLSSPLHF.

This clonotype was observed a handful of times. This chain links TRBV28 with TRBJ2-5; D not resolved. The CDR3 has 16 amino acids. The germline V gene has CDR1 MDHEN and CDR2 SYDVKM. V lost 6 bases and J lost 5, with 22 bases in between. The CDR3 DNA reads TGTGCCAGCAGCCTAGGGCAGGTATCGGTAGAGGAGACCCAGTACTTC. Translation: CASSLGQVSVEETQYF.

This clonotype has at least ten counts. The chain joins TRBV20-1 to TRBJ2-5; D gene unclear. The CDR3 is made up of 12 amino acids. The germline V gene has CDR1 DFQATT and CDR2 SNEGSKA (reference sequence). V shed 5 bases and J shed 7 bases, with 14 bases lying between them. CDR3: CSAGVPPGTQYF. The CDR3 DNA sequence: TGCAGTGCTGGCGTCCCCCCGGGGACCCAGTACTTC.

This clonotype appeared many times. The rearrangement joins TRBV12-3 or TRBV12-4 to TRBJ2-7; TRBD1 aligns across 7 bases. This CDR3 is 14 amino acids long. V lost 6 bases and J lost 3; bases outside the gene matches: 8. The CDR3 reads CASSRTSGGYEQYF. The CDR3 bases are TGTGCCAGCAGCAGGACCTCAGGGGGCTACGAGCAGTACTTC.

V and J are TRBV20-1 and TRBJ1-1; D not certain. Trimming removed 6 bases from V and 1 base from J, with 15 bases in between. The CDR3 extends over 14 amino acids. From germline, CDR1 is DFQATT and CDR2 SNEGSKA (reference sequence). CDR3 amino acids: CSASGRVGNTEAFF. The CDR3, as DNA: TGCAGTGCCAGTGGGCGAGTTGGGAACACTGAAGCTTTCTTT.

There are a few counts of this clonotype. The chain combines TRBV6-1 with TRBJ2-7; D gene ambiguous. The CDR3 sequence is 14 residues long. The V end lost 7 bases, the J end lost 1 base, and 14 bases lay between the germline ends. Germline-derived CDR1 and CDR2 are MNHNS and SASEGT. CDR3 loop: CASTPWYGSYEQYF. CDR3 DNA sequence: TGTGCCAGCACCCCCTGGTACGGTTCCTACGAGCAGTACTTC.

This clonotype was seen at least ten times. The chain uses TRBV7-2 and TRBJ1-6, with D perhaps matching TRBD1 (5 bases). This CDR3 region has 13 residues. V was cut by 5 bases and J by 13 bases, with 15 bases left in between. Germline V lookup: CDR1 SGHTA, CDR2 FQGNSA. CDR3 residues: CASSHGEGTPLHF. The CDR3 nucleotides are TGTGCCAGCAGCCATGGTGAGGGGACGCCCCTCCACTTT.

This clonotype has ten or more counts. The chain is built from TRBV28 and TRBJ2-7, with a tentative D call TRBD1 (6 bases). The CDR3 is 16 residues long. The germline V gene has CDR1 MDHEN and CDR2 SYDVKM. V lost 2 bases and J 6 bases, leaving 20 bases between the germline ends. CDR3 in amino acids: CASSLPPGALFSEQYF. The DNA for the CDR3 is TGTGCCAGCAGTTTACCCCCAGGGGCCTTGTTTTCCGAGCAGTACTTC.

In its sample, this clonotype was seen many times. The CDR3 coding sequence is TGTGCCAGCAGACCCACAAGGGAGACCCAGTACTTC. Protein product: CASRPTRETQYF. The chain couples TRBV6-1 to TRBJ2-5; D is ambiguous. Germline-derived CDR1 and CDR2 are MNHNS and SASEGT. The CDR3 loop spans 12 amino acids. V dropped 6 bases and J dropped 5 bases, with 10 bases sitting between them.

The J gene is TRBJ2-2, the V gene TRBV29-1; D remains unclear. The CDR3 has 13 amino acids. V lost 3 bases and J lost 2, with 7 bases in between. Per germline, CDR1 SQVTM and CDR2 ANQGSEA. CDR3 in amino acids: CSVDTGNTGELFF. The CDR3 nucleotides read TGCAGCGTTGATACGGGCAACACCGGGGAGCTGTTTTTT.

This clonotype was counted ten times or more. The chain couples TRBV2 to TRBJ1-3; D gene ambiguous. The germline V and J ends were trimmed by 7 bases and 2 bases, with 12 bases remaining between them. The V gene's germline CDR1 is SNHLY and CDR2 FYNNEI. This CDR3 has 14 residues. CDR3 coding DNA: TGTGCCAGCACGGGGAGTCACACTGGAAACACCATATATTTT. It translates to CASTGSHTGNTIYF.

The chain recombines TRBV20-1 with TRBJ2-3, with TRBD2 identical over 11 bases. This CDR3 comprises 16 residues. V lost 4 bases, J lost 2 bases, and 8 bases stayed unmatched. CDR1 is DFQATT and CDR2 is SNEGSKA in the germline V gene (reference sequence). The CDR3 here is CSANRDSGRVTDTQYF. Written as DNA, the CDR3 is TGCAGTGCTAATCGAGATAGCGGGAGGGTCACAGATACGCAGTATTTT.